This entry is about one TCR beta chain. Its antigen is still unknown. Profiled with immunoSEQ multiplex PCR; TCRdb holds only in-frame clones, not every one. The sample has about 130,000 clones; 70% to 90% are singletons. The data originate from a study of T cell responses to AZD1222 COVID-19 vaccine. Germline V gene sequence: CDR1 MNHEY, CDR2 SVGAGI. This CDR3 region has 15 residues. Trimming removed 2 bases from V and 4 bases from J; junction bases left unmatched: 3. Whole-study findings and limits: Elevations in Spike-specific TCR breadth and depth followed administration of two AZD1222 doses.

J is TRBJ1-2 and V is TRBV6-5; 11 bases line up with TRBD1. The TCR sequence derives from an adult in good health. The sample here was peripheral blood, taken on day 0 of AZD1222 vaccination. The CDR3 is CASSYRGQGGYGYTF. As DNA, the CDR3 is TGTGCCAGCAGTTACAGGGGACAGGGGGGCTATGGCTACACCTTC.